The sequence of this TCR beta chain was determined in a study of T-cell memory formation after mild COVID-19. Study results and limitations: The appearance of some responding clones in pre-infection memory suggested that cross-reactive memory joined. From day 15 to 85, contracting clones were balanced between CD4 and CD8, whereas later expanders leaned toward CD4+. CD4+ contracting clones were found mainly in CM and EM, and CD8+ ones in EMRA. Clonal second-wave expansions that peaked on day 37 had unconfirmed SARS-CoV-2 specificity.

One entry per CDR3 protein, called by TCRdb with MiXCR from the 5' RACE reads. The sample records 45,000 to 55,000 distinct CDR3 sequences, approximately 9.1% being singletons. A remark on this clonotype: Its antigen is unidentified.

V lost 6 bases, J lost 7 bases, and 15 bases stayed unmatched. Germline lookup yields CDR1 SGHRS and CDR2 YFSETQ. The CDR3 has 15 residues. This chain links TRBV5-1 with TRBJ1-1; 7 nucleotides line up with TRBD1. The specimen was PBMCs or a T cell subset sorted from them (not recorded which). The TCR was taken from an adult woman who had mild COVID-19 (a few samples of this study predate the infection). Cell type and time point are not known. The CDR3 DNA reads TGCGCCAGCACCTTAACACCAGGGGGTCGGATTGAAGCTTTCTTT. This sequence encodes CASTLTPGGRIEAFF.